What follows describes a single T cell receptor (beta chain). Its specific antigen is unknown. No much larger clone is present one base from it, and per-base qualities are unavailable. The data were obtained in a study of blood T cell repertoires in COVID-19 (dated by TCRdb to 2019 to 2021). Regarding the study in general: Collaborator samples came from the United States, Italy and Spain and covered acute and convalescent phases of COVID-19. The material from the prospective study consisted of cDNA or gDNA derived from T cells, B-cell-depleted T cells, or PBMCs. The dataset comprised deeply sampled blood TCRbeta repertoires from subjects exposed to, actively infected with, or recovered from COVID-19. The repertoires were released in a freely available public database intended as a resource for research on the immune response to SARS-CoV-2. Samples were obtained from the ongoing ImmuneRACE study (first 160 participants) and from 1,254 subjects provided by 6 global collaborators. A de-identified subject ID, COVID-19 status, age in years and sex were almost always included in the sample metadata. HLA class I and class II types, where available, came from metadata supplied by the sample provider rather than from assay-based typing. General findings and caveats noted by the study authors: Clinical and demographic metadata were provided uncurated, with the amount varying by source and participant.

V lost 2 bases and J lost 2 bases; the stretch between them is 12 bases long. The CDR3 runs 15 amino acids, cysteine and phenylalanine included. Only the CDR3 region is kept as DNA, spanning 45 bases read in frame from base 1. The CDR1 and CDR2 encoded by the germline V gene (reference sequence) are SEHNR and FQNEAQ. Collaborating institutions collected whole blood in K2EDTA tubes following their own protocols. Collaborator samples were shipped for TCRbeta analysis as frozen whole blood, isolated PBMCs, or DNA extracted from either sample type. TCRbeta CDR3 regions were amplified from genomic DNA by means of the immunoSEQ Assay, a bias-controlled multiplex PCR. Per the original workflow: The number of nucleated cells in each sample was estimated by amplification of reference gene primers within the assay. To quantify the absolute abundance of each unique TCRbeta CDR3 rearrangement, sequence reads were collapsed and filtered. For each sample, productive Simpson clonality was calculated as the square root of Simpson's diversity index over productive rearrangements. TCRdb limited this immuneACCESS table to in-frame rearrangements with V and J called. A share of clones is missing; checked studies link under half to unresolved V genes, and the rest is unexplained. V, J and clone size are those of that table, while D and trimming were read from the DNA. In all, the sample holds 200,000 or so clones, and about 82% of those were seen once. The top ten clones comprise about 5.5% of the sample.

The clonotype originates from a woman aged 25-40 years with acute or convalescent COVID-19. Material: peripheral blood. The chain is assembled from TRBV7-9 and TRBJ1-2; TRBD1 might be the D gene, on 6 matching bases. CDR3 protein: CASSLKTGSNYGYTF. In nucleotides, the sequence is TGTGCCAGCAGCTTAAAAACAGGGTCGAACTATGGCTACACCTTC.